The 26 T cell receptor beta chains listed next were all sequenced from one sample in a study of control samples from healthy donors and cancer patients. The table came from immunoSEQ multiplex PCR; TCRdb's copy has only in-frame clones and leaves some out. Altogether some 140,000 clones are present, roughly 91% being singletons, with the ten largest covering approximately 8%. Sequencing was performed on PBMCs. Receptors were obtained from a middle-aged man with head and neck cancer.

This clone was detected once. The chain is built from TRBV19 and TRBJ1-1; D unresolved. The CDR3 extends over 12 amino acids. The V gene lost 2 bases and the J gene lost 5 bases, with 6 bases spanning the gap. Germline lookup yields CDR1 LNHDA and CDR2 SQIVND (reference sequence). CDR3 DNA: TGTGCCAGTAGTATACGGGGTACTGAAGCTTTCTTT. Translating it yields CASSIRGTEAFF.

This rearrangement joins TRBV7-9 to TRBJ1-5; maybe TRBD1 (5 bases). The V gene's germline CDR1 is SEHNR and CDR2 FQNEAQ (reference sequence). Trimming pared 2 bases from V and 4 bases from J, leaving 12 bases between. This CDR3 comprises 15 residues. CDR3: CASSLYGTFNQPQHF. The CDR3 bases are TGTGCCAGCAGCTTATATGGGACTTTTAATCAGCCCCAGCATTTT.

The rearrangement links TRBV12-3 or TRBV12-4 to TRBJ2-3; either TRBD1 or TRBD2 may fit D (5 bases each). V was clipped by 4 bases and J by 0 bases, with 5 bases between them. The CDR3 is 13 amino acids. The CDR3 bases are TGTGCCAGCAGTTGGGACAGCACAGATACGCAGTATTTT. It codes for CASSWDSTDTQYF.

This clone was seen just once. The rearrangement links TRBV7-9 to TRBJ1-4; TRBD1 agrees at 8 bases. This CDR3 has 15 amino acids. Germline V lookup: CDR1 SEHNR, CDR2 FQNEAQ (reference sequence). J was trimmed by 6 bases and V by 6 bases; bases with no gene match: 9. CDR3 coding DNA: TGTGCCAGCAGTTGGACAGGGAGGGGGGATGAAAAACTGTTTTTT. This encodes CASSWTGRGDEKLFF.

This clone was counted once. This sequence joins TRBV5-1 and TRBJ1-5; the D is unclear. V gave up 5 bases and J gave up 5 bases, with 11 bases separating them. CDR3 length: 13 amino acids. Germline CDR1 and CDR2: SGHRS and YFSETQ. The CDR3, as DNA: TGCGCCAGCAGTTTTGGACTTCATCAGCCCCAGCATTTT. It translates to CASSFGLHQPQHF. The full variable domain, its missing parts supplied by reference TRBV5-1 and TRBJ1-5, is KAGVTQTPRYLIKTRGQQVTLSCSPISGHRSVSWYQQTPGQGLQFLFEYFSETQRNKGNFPGRFSGRQFSNSRSEMNVSTLELGDSALYLCASSFGLHQPQHFGDGTRLSIL.

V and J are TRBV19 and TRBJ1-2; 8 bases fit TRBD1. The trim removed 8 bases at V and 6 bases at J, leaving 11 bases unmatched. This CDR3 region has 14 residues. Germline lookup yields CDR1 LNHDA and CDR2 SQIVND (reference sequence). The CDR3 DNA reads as TGTGCCAGTCAGCCCAGGACAGGGTCCCATGGCTACACCTTC. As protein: CASQPRTGSHGYTF.

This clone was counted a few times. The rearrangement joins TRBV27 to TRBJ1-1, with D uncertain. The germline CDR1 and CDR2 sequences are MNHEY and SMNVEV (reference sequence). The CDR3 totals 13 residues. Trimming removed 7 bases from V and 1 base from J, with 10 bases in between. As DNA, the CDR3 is TGTGCCAGCAATAAGGACGGGAACACTGAAGCTTTCTTT. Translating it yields CASNKDGNTEAFF.

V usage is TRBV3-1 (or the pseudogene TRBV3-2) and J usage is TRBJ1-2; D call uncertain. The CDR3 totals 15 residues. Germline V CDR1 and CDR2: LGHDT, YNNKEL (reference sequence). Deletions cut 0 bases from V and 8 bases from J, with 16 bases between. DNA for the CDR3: TGTGCCAGCAGCCAAGATCTGCGGGGAACGGGAGGCTACACCTTC. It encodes CASSQDLRGTGGYTF.

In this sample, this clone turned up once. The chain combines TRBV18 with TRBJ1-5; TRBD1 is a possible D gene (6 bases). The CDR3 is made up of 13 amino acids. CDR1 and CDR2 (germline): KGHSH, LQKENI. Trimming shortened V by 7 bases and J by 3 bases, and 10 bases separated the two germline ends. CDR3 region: CASFLGANQPQHF. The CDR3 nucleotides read TGTGCCAGCTTCCTGGGGGCCAATCAGCCCCAGCATTTT.

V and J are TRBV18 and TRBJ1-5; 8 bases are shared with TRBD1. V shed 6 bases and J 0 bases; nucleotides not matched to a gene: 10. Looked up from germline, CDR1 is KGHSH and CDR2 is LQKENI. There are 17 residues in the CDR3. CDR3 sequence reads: CASSQLAGGHSNQPQHF. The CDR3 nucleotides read TGTGCCAGCTCCCAACTAGCAGGGGGCCATAGCAATCAGCCCCAGCATTTT.

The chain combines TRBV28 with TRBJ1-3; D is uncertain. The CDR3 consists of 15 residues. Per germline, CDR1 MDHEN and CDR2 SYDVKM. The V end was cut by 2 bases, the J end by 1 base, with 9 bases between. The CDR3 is CASSLGGVSGNTIYF. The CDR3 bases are TGTGCCAGCAGTTTAGGTGGTGTATCTGGAAACACCATATATTTT. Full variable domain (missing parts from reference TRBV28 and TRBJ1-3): DVKVTQSSRYLVKRTGEKVFLECVQDMDHENMFWYRQDPGLGLRLIYFSYDVKMKEKGDIPEGYSVSREKKERFSLILESASTNQTSMYLCASSLGGVSGNTIYFGEGSWLTVV.

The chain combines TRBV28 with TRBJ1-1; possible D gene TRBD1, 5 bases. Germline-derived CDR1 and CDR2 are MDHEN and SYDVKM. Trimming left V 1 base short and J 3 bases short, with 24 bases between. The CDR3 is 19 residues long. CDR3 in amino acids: CASSLLGYRRAPGDTEAFF. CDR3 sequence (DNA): TGTGCCAGCAGTTTATTAGGCTACAGGAGGGCTCCGGGGGACACTGAAGCTTTCTTT.

CDR3 sequence: CASSLLARGWEPQHF. The CDR3 bases are TGTGCCAGCAGTTTATTAGCCAGGGGCTGGGAGCCCCAGCATTTT. The chain couples TRBV27 to TRBJ1-5; D may be TRBD1 (6 bases). This CDR3 comprises 15 residues. In germline, CDR1 is MNHEY, CDR2 SMNVEV (reference sequence). The V gene lost 1 base and the J gene lost 8 bases, with 15 bases spanning the gap.

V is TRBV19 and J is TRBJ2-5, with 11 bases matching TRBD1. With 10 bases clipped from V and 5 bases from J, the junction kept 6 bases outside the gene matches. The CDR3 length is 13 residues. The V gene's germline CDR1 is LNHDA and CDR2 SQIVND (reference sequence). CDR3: CATGQGARETQYF. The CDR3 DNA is TGTGCCACCGGACAGGGGGCGCGGGAGACCCAGTACTTC.

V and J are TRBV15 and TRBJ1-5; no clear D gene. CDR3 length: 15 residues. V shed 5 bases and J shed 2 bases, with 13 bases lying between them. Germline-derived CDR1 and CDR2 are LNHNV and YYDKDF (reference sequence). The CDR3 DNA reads TGTGCCACCAGCTCCCAAACCGGCGGCAATCAGCCCCAGCATTTT. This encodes CATSSQTGGNQPQHF. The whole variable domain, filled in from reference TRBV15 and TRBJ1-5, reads DAMVIQNPRYQVTQFGKPVTLSCSQTLNHNVMYWYQQKSSQAPKLLFHYYDKDFNNEADTPDNFQSRRPNTSFCFLDIRSPGLGDTAMYLCATSSQTGGNQPQHFGDGTRLSIL.

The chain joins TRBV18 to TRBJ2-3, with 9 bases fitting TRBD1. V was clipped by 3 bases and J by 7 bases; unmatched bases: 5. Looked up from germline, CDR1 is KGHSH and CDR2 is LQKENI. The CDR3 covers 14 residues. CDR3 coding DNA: TGTGCCAGCTCACCCGGACAGGGGCGTAATACGCAGTATTTT. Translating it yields CASSPGQGRNTQYF.

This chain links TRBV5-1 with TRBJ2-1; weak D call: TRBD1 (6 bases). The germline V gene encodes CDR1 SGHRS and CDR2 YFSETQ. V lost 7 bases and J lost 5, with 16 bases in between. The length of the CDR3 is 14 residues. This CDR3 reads CASGLQGADNEQFF. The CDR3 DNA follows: TGCGCCAGCGGGCTACAGGGCGCCGACAATGAGCAGTTCTTC.

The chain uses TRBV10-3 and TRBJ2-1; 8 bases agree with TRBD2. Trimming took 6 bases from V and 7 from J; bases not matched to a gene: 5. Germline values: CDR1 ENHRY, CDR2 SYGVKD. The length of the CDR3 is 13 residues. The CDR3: CAISGTRTNEQFF. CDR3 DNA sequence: TGTGCCATCAGCGGGACTAGAACTAATGAGCAGTTCTTC.

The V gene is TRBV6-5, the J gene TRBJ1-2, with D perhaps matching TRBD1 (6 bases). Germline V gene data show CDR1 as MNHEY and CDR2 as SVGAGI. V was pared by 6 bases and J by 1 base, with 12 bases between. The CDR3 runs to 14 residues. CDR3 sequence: CASRETGGNYGYTF. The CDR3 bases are TGTGCCAGCAGAGAGACAGGCGGTAACTATGGCTACACCTTC.

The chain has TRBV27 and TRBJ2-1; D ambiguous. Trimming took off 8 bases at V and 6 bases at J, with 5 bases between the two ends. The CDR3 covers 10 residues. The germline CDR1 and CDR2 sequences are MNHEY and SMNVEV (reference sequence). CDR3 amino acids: CASGFNEQFF. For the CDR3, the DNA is TGTGCCAGCGGATTCAATGAGCAGTTCTTC.

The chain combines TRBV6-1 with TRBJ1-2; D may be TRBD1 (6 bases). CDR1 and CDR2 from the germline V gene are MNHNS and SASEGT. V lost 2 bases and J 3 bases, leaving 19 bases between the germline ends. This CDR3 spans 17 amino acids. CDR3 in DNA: TGTGCCAGCAGTGAACGGGGGGACACCAGCTGGGACTATGGCTACACCTTC. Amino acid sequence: CASSERGDTSWDYGYTF.

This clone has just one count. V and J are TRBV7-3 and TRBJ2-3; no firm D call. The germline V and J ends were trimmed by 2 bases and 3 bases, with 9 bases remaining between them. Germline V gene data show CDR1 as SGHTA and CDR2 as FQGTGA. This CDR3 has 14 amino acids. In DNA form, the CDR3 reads TGTGCCAGCAGCTTAGTCTCCGGGACAGATACGCAGTATTTT. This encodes CASSLVSGTDTQYF. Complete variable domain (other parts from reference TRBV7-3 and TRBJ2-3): GAGVSQTPSNKVTEKGKYVELRCDPISGHTALYWYRQSLGQGPEFLIYFQGTGAADDSGLPNDRFFAVRPEGSVSTLKIQRTERGDSAVYLCASSLVSGTDTQYFGPGTRLTVL.

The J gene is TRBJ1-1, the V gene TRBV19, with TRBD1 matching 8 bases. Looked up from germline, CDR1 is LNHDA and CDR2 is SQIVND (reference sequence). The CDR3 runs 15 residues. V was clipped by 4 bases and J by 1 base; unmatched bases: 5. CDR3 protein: CASSRGDRRNTEAFF. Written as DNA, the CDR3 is TGTGCCAGTAGTAGGGGGGACAGGCGGAACACTGAAGCTTTCTTT.

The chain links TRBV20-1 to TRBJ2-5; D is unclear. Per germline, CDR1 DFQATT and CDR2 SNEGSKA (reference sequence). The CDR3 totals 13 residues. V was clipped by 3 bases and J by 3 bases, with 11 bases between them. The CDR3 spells CSASQELEETQYF. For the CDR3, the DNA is TGCAGTGCTAGTCAGGAACTTGAAGAGACCCAGTACTTC.

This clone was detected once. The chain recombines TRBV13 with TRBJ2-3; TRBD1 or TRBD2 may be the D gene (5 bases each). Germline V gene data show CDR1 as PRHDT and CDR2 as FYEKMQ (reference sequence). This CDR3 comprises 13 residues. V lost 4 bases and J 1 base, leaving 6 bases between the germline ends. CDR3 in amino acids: CASSSGRTDTQYF. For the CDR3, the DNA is TGTGCCAGCAGCTCGGGGCGCACAGATACGCAGTATTTT.

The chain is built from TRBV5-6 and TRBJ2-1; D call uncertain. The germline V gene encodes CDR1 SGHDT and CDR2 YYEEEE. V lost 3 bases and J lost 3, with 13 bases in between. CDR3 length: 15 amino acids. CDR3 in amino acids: CASSYETSYYNEQFF. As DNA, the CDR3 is TGTGCCAGCAGCTACGAGACCAGTTACTACAATGAGCAGTTCTTC.